The rows below give T cell receptor beta chains drawn from one sample of a study of beta chain features in type 1 diabetes. Data came from immunoSEQ multiplex PCR; TCRdb stores just in-frame clones and leaves some out. The data hold about 900,000 clones, with 17% observed a single time. The material sequenced was naive CD4+ T cells from blood. Source of these receptors: a woman in her late teens or twenties in good health. Each CDR3 is given with its conserved first and last residue. D genes are given only for firm matches. Size is omitted from some rows. Given values are once, few, many or a class for expanded clones.

size	V	length	J	D	DNA	CDR3
few	TRBV6-5	14	TRBJ1-2	TRBD1	TGTGCCAGCAGCCGCCCAGGACAGGTCTATGGCTACACCTTC	CASSRPGQVYGYTF
few	TRBV15	14	TRBJ1-1	.	TGTGCCACCAGCAGAGTCGGAGGGGGCACTGAAGCTTTCTTT	CATSRVGGGTEAFF
.	TRBV13	11	TRBJ1-3	.	TGTGCCAGCAGCTCTGGAAACACCATATATTTT	CASSSGNTIYF
few	TRBV7-2	15	TRBJ1-2	.	TGTGCCAGCAGCTTAGGGCAGGGGTGGATGGGAGGCTACACCTTC	CASSLGQGWMGGYTF
.	TRBV20-1	11	TRBJ1-1	.	TGCAGTGCTAGGGGGCAGGGTGAAGCTTTCTTT	CSARGQGEAFF
few	TRBV9	14	TRBJ2-3	TRBD2	TGTGCCAGCAGCGTGGGGAGCGGGGCAGATACGCAGTATTTT	CASSVGSGADTQYF
.	TRBV6-5	15	TRBJ2-7	.	TGTGCCAGCAGCAAATTAAGGGCAGGGCCCTACGAGCAGTACTTC	CASSKLRAGPYEQYF
.	TRBV6-5	12	TRBJ2-3	.	TGTGCCAGCAGTTCCCATGCGGATACGCAGTATTTT	CASSSHADTQYF
few	TRBV28	11	TRBJ1-2	.	TGTGCCGCGGGGGTTTATAGGGGCTACACCTTC	CAAGVYRGYTF
.	TRBV7-3	13	TRBJ2-3	.	TGTGCCAGCAGCTTAAGGGGTGCAGATACGCAGTATTTT	CASSLRGADTQYF
.	TRBV7-2	14	TRBJ1-1	TRBD1	TGTGCCAGCAGCCCCTACTGGACAGGGCTAGAAGCTTTCTTT	CASSPYWTGLEAFF
.	TRBV18	14	TRBJ2-7	.	TGTGCCAGCTCACCCGGGACCACCCGGGACGAGCAGTACTTC	CASSPGTTRDEQYF
few	TRBV4-2	15	TRBJ2-3	.	TGTGCCAGCAGCCAAGAAGGAGGAGTAGGGGGGAAGCAGTATTTT	CASSQEGGVGGKQYF
few	TRBV7-9	15	TRBJ1-4	.	TGTGCCAGCAGCTTAGGTTATTCCGATAATGAAAAACTGTTTTTT	CASSLGYSDNEKLFF
.	TRBV9	14	TRBJ2-2	TRBD2	TGTGCCAGCAAGGTAGCGGGAGGTACCGGGGAGCTGTTTTTT	CASKVAGGTGELFF
.	TRBV5-1	16	TRBJ1-1	.	TGCGCCAGCAGCCTGGGACTCGTCCTCTTGAACACTGAAGCTTTCTTT	CASSLGLVLLNTEAFF
.	TRBV18	15	TRBJ1-2	.	TGTGCCAGCTCACCCGGAGACAGCGCTAACTATGGCTACACCTTC	CASSPGDSANYGYTF
.	TRBV7-9	15	TRBJ2-5	TRBD1	TGTGCCAGCAGCTTAGGTTTGGACAGGGCAGAGACCCAGTACTTC	CASSLGLDRAETQYF
.	TRBV7-9	13	TRBJ1-5	.	TGTGCCAGCAGCTTAGAAGGGTCTCAGCCCCAGCATTTT	CASSLEGSQPQHF
few	TRBV28	13	TRBJ2-7	TRBD1	TGTGCCAGCAGTTGGGACAGGCGCTACGAGCAGTACTTC	CASSWDRRYEQYF
few	TRBV29-1	13	TRBJ2-1	TRBD2	TGCAGCGTTTTGGGGGGGGTCTACAATGAGCAGTTCTTC	CSVLGGVYNEQFF
few	TRBV10-3	14	TRBJ2-3	TRBD2	TGTGCCATCTCAACGGGGACTAGATCCGATACGCAGTATTTT	CAISTGTRSDTQYF
few	TRBV7-2	17	TRBJ2-1	TRBD2	TGTGCCAGCAGCCCGAGAGGCAGCGGGAGTTTCTACAATGAGCAGTTCTTC	CASSPRGSGSFYNEQFF
few	TRBV7-9	14	TRBJ2-7	.	TGTGCCAGCCAGCAGTGGGGTAAATTCAACGAGCAGTACTTC	CASQQWGKFNEQYF
.	TRBV18	15	TRBJ1-5	.	TGTGCCAGCTCTACAGGGCCCGGGGGCAATCAGCCCCAGCATTTT	CASSTGPGGNQPQHF
few	TRBV7-9	14	TRBJ2-7	.	TGTGCCAGCAGCTTACGAGAAGGTTCCTACGAGCAGTACTTC	CASSLREGSYEQYF
.	TRBV9	15	TRBJ2-5	TRBD2	TGTGCCAGCAGCGTAGCCCCGACTAGCAGAGAGACCCAGTACTTC	CASSVAPTSRETQYF
few	TRBV7-9	14	TRBJ2-1	.	TGTGCCAGCAGCTTAGCAGCTTCCACAAGGCGACGGATCTTC	CASSLAASTRRRIF
few	TRBV25-1	14	TRBJ2-1	TRBD1	TGTGCCAGCAAGGGACAGGGATATTACAATGAGCAGTTCTTC	CASKGQGYYNEQFF
.	TRBV4-2	16	TRBJ2-1	TRBD2	TGTGCCAGCAGCCAACCCGGGACTAGCGCCACCGTTGAGCAGTTCTTC	CASSQPGTSATVEQFF
.	TRBV15	17	TRBJ2-1	TRBD2	TGTGCCACCAGCAGACGTAGCGGGTACAGCTCCTACAATGAGCAGTTCTTC	CATSRRSGYSSYNEQFF
.	TRBV7-2	12	TRBJ2-1	.	TGTGCCAGCAGCAGACGCAGGAGTGAGCAGTTCTTC	CASSRRRSEQFF
.	TRBV27	15	TRBJ1-4	.	TGTGCCAGCAGGAGAGACTGGGCAACTAATGAAAAACTGTTTTTT	CASRRDWATNEKLFF
.	TRBV7-2	14	TRBJ2-7	.	TGTGCCAGCAGCTTCAAGGAGATCACCTACGAGCAGTACTTC	CASSFKEITYEQYF
.	TRBV6-6	14	TRBJ2-7	.	TGTGCCAGCAGTTACTCGGTCTCCCCGGGGGAGCAGTACTTC	CASSYSVSPGEQYF
.	TRBV28	12	TRBJ1-2	.	TGTGCCAGCAGTCCTCTTAACTATGGCTACACCTTC	CASSPLNYGYTF
.	TRBV7-2	15	TRBJ2-6	.	TGTGCCAGCAGGGCGCCGGGGTCTGGGGCCAACGTCCTGACTTTC	CASRAPGSGANVLTF
few	TRBV18	16	TRBJ2-5	.	TGTGCCAGCTCACCATCGCCTTCTAGGGGCCGCGAGACCCAGTACTTC	CASSPSPSRGRETQYF
.	TRBV27	12	TRBJ1-6	.	TGTGCCAGTGGCTCCTATAATTCACCCCTCCACTTT	CASGSYNSPLHF
.	TRBV5-6	14	TRBJ2-7	.	TGTGCCAGCAGCCGGAAACTGCTCCTGTACGAGCAGTACTTC	CASSRKLLLYEQYF
few	TRBV7-2	15	TRBJ2-5	TRBD1	TGTGCCAGCAGCTTTAGCCCAACTACGACAGGGGAGGAGGACTTC	CASSFSPTTTGEEDF
few	TRBV2	14	TRBJ2-1	.	TGTGCCAGCAAGAACAGGGTTTCTTCCAATGAGCAGTTCTTC	CASKNRVSSNEQFF
.	TRBV28	16	TRBJ2-1	TRBD2	TGTGCCAGCAGTTTAACGGGAGGAAGCTCCTACAATGAGCAGTTCTTC	CASSLTGGSSYNEQFF
.	TRBV5-1	15	TRBJ2-7	.	TGCGCCAGCAGCTTAGCCGGGGCTGGGACCTACGAGCAGTACTTC	CASSLAGAGTYEQYF
few	TRBV5-1	15	TRBJ2-7	TRBD2	TGCGCCAGCAGCCAGGGTACCGGGAGGATCGACGAGCAGTACTTC	CASSQGTGRIDEQYF
few	TRBV5-4	15	TRBJ2-7	TRBD2	TGTGCCAGCAGCCCGACTAGCGGGGGAACCTACGAGCAGTACTTC	CASSPTSGGTYEQYF
few	TRBV10-3	12	TRBJ2-7	TRBD1	TGTGCCATCAGTACAGGGGCCTACGAGCAGTACTTC	CAISTGAYEQYF
.	TRBV5-1	16	TRBJ2-6	.	TGCGCCAGCAGCTTGGCCTGGGGGTCCGGGGCCAACGTCCTGACTTTC	CASSLAWGSGANVLTF
.	TRBV10-3	12	TRBJ2-1	TRBD2	TGTGCCATCAGGGGACTAGCCGGAGAGCAGTTCTTC	CAIRGLAGEQFF
few	TRBV6-5	15	TRBJ1-1	.	TGTGCCAGCAGCCACGGTCGGGGGGGGAACACTGAAGCTTTCTTT	CASSHGRGGNTEAFF
.	TRBV7-3	16	TRBJ2-7	.	TGTGCCAGCAGCTTAAATCCGACAGGATCAACCTACGAGCAGTACTTC	CASSLNPTGSTYEQYF
few	TRBV7-6	12	TRBJ1-1	.	TGTGCCAGCAGCCATCCTAACACTGAAGCTTTCTTT	CASSHPNTEAFF
.	TRBV29-1	14	TRBJ2-2	.	TGCAGCGTTCGACCAATCCCCCCCGCCGGGGAGCTGTTTTTT	CSVRPIPPAGELFF
.	TRBV9	15	TRBJ2-1	.	TGTGCCAGCAGCGAGACTACCCGCTCCTACAATGAGCAGTTCTTC	CASSETTRSYNEQFF
.	TRBV9	17	TRBJ2-3	TRBD2	TGTACCAGCAGCCCACCCCCGACTAGCGGGAGTATCGGGACGCAGTATTTT	CTSSPPPTSGSIGTQYF